The present TCR beta chain was sequenced within a study of early T cells in non-severe SARS-CoV-2 infection. About the research overall: Sequencing of unsorted whole blood was done on bulk RNA, leaving chains unpaired. Overall study results and limits: The study's VDJdb matching favored anti-spike CD8 responses and missed private and CD4 specificities.

Researchers attached unique molecular identifiers to individual cDNA molecules. Each CDR3 protein is one row after TCRdb ran MiXCR on the 5' RACE reads. The sample has over 30,000 distinct CDR3 sequences; less than 7% are singletons. This clonotype was observed many times. Its matching antigen is unknown. Germline loops: CDR1 SQVTM, CDR2 ANQGSEA. The germline V and J ends were trimmed by 6 bases and 8 bases, with 8 bases remaining between them. The CDR3 runs to 10 residues. The TCR sequence derives from an adult who was a healthcare worker with PCR-confirmed SARS-CoV-2 infection or an uninfected control (not recorded which). The specimen was whole blood. The genes are TRBV29-1 and TRBJ2-1; D unresolved. The CDR3 DNA follows: TGCAGCGTGGTTCAGCATGAGCAGTTCTTC. Translating it yields CSVVQHEQFF.